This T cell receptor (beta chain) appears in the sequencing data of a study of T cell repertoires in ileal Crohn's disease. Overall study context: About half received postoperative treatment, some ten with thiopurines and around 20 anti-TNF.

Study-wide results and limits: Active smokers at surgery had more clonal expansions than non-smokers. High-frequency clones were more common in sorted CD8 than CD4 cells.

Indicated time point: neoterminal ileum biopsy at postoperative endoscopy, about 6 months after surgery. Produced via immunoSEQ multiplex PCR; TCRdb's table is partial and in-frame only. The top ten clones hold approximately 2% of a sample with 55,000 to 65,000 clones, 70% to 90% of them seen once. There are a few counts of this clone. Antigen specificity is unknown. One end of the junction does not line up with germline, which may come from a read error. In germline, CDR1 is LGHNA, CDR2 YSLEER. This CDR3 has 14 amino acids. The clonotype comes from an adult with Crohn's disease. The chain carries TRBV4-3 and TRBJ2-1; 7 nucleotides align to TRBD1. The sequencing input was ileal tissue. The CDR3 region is CASSQDRLGTEPFF. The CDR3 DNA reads TGCGCCAGCAGCCAAGATAGGCTTGGGACAGAGCCGTTCTTC.